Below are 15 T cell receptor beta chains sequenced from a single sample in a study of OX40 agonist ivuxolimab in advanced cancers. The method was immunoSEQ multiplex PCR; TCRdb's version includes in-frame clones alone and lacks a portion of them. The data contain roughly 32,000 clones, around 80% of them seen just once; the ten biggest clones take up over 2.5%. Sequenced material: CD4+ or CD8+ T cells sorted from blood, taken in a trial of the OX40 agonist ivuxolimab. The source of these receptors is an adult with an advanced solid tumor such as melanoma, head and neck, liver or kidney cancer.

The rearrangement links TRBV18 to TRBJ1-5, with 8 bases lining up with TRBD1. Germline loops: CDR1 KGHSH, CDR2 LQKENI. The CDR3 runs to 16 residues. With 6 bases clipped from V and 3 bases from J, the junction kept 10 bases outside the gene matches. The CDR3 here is CASSQDPGQANQPQHF. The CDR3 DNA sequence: TGTGCCAGCTCTCAGGATCCGGGACAGGCCAATCAGCCCCAGCATTTT.

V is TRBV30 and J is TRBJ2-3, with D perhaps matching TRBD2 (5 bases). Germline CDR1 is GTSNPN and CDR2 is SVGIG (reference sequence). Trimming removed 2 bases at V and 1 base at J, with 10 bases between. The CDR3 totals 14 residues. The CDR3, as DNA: TGTGCCTGGAGTCCGGGGTCGGGCACAGATACGCAGTATTTT. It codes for CAWSPGSGTDTQYF.

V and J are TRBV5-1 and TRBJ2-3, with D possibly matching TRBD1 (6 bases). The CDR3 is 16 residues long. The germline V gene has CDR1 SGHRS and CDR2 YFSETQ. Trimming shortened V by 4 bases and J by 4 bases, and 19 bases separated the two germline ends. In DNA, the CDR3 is TGCGCCAGCAGCCGACAGGAATCGATTTCCGCAGATACGCAGTATTTT. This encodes CASSRQESISADTQYF.

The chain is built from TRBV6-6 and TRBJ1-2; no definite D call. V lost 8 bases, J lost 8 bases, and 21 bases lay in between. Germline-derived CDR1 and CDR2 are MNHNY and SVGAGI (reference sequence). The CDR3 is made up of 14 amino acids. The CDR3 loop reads CASRAETTLGGYTF. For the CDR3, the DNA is TGTGCCAGCCGGGCGGAAACAACATTGGGAGGCTACACCTTC.

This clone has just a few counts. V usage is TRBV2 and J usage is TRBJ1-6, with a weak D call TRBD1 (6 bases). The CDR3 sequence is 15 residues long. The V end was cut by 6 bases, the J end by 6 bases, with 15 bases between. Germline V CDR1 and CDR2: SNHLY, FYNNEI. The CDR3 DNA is TGTGCCAGCAGGGACAGTGGAGTACCTAATTCACCCCTCCACTTT. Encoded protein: CASRDSGVPNSPLHF.

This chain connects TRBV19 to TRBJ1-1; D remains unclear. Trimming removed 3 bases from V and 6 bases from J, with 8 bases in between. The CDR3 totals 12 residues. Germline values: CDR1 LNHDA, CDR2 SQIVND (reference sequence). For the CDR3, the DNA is TGTGCCAGTAGTATTGATCCCTCTGAAGCTTTCTTT. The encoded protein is CASSIDPSEAFF.

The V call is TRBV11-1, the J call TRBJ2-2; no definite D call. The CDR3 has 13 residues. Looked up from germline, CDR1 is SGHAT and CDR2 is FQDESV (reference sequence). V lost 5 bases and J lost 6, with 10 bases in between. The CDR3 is CASSPVGPGELFF. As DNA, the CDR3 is TGTGCCAGCAGCCCCGTAGGGCCCGGGGAGCTGTTTTTT.

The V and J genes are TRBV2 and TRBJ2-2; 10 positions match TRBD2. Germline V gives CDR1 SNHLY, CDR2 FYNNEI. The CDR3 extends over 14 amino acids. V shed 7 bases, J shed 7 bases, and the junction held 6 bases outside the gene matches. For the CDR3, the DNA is TGTGCCAGCAAACTAAGACTAGCGGGCGGGGAGCTGTTTTTT. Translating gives CASKLRLAGGELFF. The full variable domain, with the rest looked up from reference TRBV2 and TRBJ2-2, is EPEVTQTPSHQVTQMGQEVILRCVPISNHLYFYWYRQILGQKVEFLVSFYNNEISEKSEIFDDQFSVERPDGSNFTLKIRSTKLEDSAMYFCASKLRLAGGELFFGEGSRLTVL.

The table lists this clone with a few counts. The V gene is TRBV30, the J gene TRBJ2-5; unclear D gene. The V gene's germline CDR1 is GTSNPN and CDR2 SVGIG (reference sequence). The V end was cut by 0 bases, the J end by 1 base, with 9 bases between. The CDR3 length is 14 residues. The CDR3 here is CAWSVLRRQETQYF. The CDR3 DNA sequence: TGTGCCTGGAGTGTACTACGGCGCCAAGAGACCCAGTACTTC.

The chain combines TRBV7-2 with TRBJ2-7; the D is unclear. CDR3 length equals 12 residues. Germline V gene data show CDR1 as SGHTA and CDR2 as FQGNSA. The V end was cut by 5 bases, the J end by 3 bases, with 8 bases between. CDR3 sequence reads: CASSRTDYEQYF. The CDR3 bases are TGTGCCAGCAGCCGGACGGACTACGAGCAGTACTTC.

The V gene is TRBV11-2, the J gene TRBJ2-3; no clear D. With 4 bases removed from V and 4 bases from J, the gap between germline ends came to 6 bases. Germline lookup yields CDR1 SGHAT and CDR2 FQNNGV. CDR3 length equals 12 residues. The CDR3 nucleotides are TGTGCCAGCAGCTCTTGGGCAGATACGCAGTATTTT. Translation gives CASSSWADTQYF. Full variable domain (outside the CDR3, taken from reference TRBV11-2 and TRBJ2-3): EAGVAQSPRYKIIEKRQSVAFWCNPISGHATLYWYQQILGQGPKLLIQFQNNGVVDDSQLPKDRFSAERLKGVDSTLKIQPAKLEDSAVYLCASSSWADTQYFGPGTRLTVL.

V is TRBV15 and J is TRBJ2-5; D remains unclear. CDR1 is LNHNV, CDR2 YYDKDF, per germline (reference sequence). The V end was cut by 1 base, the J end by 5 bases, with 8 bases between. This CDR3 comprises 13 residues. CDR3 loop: CATSRGLGETQYF. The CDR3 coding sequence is TGTGCCACCAGCAGAGGCCTTGGGGAGACCCAGTACTTC.

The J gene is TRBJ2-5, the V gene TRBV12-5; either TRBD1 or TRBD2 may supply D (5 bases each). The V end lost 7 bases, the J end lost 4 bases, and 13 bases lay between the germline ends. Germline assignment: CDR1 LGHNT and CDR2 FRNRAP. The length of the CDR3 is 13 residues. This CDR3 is CASARGQRETQYF. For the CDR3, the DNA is TGTGCTAGTGCCCGGGGCCAGAGAGAGACCCAGTACTTC.

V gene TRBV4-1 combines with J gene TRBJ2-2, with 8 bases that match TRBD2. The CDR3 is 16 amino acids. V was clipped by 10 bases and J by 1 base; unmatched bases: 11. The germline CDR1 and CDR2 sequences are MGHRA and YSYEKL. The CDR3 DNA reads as TGCGCCACCGCCTCGTTAGCGGGGATGAACACCGGGGAGCTGTTTTTT. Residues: CATASLAGMNTGELFF.

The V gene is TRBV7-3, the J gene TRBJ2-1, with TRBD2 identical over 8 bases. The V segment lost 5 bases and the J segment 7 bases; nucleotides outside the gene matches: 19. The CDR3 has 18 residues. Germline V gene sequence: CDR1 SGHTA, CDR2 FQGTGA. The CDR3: CASSPFSRERELINEQFF. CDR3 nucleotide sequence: TGTGCCAGCAGCCCCTTTAGTAGGGAGCGGGAGTTGATAAATGAGCAGTTCTTC.